Given below is one T cell receptor (beta chain) in context. Its antigen has not been determined. Base-call qualities are not available, and no considerably larger clone is one nucleotide away. The data stem from a study of graft-versus-host responses after intestinal transplantation (dated by TCRdb to the early 2020s). Describing the broader study: Multivisceral, liver-intestinal, or isolated intestinal transplants were received by the recipients. Every recipient was given anti-thymocyte globulin induction, then maintenance tacrolimus and steroids for two to three years. Graft-versus-host and host-versus-graft alloreactive T cell clones were tracked in the graft, circulation and bone marrow after intestinal transplantation using bulk TCR-beta CDR3 sequencing. Alloreactive clones were identified by sequencing pre-transplant mixed lymphocyte reaction products and comparing them with unstimulated pre-transplant donor and recipient T cells. Of the roughly 24 intestinal transplant recipients enrolled in the cohort, one of whom was a retransplant, a few patients without pretransplant specimens were excluded. A peak of at least 4% donor T cells among recipient peripheral blood mononuclear cells was the definition used for donor T cell macrochimerism. Rather than being sequenced by the commercial service, samples from a few later patients were sequenced in-house on an Illumina MiSeq and processed with MiXCR.

Blood samples were collected up to 4 times in the first month after transplant and then at least monthly when available. Libraries came from the immunoSEQ multiplex PCR assay. High-throughput TCR-beta CDR3 sequencing of genomic DNA from most patients was performed by Adaptive Biotechnologies. The original pipeline was this. Adaptive's ImmunoSEQ software was the source of the TCR sequencing data for about 18 patients, while three other patients were processed with MiXCR and VDJtools. CDR3 nucleotide sequences shared between donor and recipient were removed because the origin of such sequences could not be assigned. To count as alloreactive, a clone needed at least 2-fold expansion over unstimulated cells and a minimum CFSE-low frequency of 0.002% (template counts) or 0.001% (read counts). A clone was considered mappable if detected in the sequenced pre-transplant spleen, lymph node, or MLR CFSE-low populations of the donor or recipient. Cumulative frequency of alloreactive clones was calculated as a percentage of all sequences weighted by copy number. The clones in this table, taken by TCRdb from immuneACCESS, are in-frame only. Not every clone is retained; where verified, under half of the shortfall comes from an unresolved V gene, and the cause of the rest is unknown. That table gives V, J and clone size, and the DNA gave D and trimming. The sample yields around 23,000 clones; approximately 85% were counted once. The ten biggest clones cover approximately 0.87% of the sample.

Study-wide conclusions, independent of this receptor: GvH clones were detected in recipient bone marrow, and some appeared earlier in ileal mucosa or blood, consistent with an intestinal mucosal origin. Conclusions were limited by the relatively low number and heterogeneity of intestinal transplant patients. Peak levels of circulating GvH clones were associated with declines in HvG clones early after transplant. High GvH to HvG T cell clonal ratios were observed in the allografts of patients with donor T cell macrochimerism.

The CDR3 sequence holds 13 residues, the cysteine and phenylalanine included. Only the CDR3 portion is preserved as DNA: 39 bases, with reading frame beginning at the first base. Cut back by 2 bases and 5 bases, the V and J ends lie 7 bases apart. CDR1 and CDR2 (MRHNA, SNTAGT) derive from the germline V gene. Sequenced here: PBMCs, sampled roughly 69 weeks after intestinal transplant. The chain is assembled from TRBV6-4 and TRBJ2-1; the D segment could be TRBD1, given 6 matching bases. The sequence derives from a human patient who received an intestinal transplant, so some T cells may come from the graft donor. Here the CDR3 is given as CASSDRDNNEQFF. The DNA is as follows: TGTGCCAGCAGTGACCGGGACAACAATGAGCAGTTCTTC.